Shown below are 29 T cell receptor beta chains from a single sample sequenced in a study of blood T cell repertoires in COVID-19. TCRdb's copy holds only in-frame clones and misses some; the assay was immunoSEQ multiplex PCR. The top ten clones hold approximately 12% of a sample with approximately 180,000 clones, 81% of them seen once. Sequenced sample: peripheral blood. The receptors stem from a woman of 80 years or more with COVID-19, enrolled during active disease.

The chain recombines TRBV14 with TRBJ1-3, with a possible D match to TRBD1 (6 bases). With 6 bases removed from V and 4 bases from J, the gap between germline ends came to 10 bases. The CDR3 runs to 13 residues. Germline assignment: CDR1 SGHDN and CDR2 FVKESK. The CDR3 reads CASSFDRGNTIYF. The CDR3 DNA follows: TGTGCCAGCAGTTTCGACAGGGGAAACACCATATATTTT.

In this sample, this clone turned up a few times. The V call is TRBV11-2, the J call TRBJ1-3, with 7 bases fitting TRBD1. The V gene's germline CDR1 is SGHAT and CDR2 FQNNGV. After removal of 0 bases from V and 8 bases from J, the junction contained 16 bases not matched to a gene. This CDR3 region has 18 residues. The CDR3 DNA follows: TGTGCCAGCAGCTTAGACCCCGGGACAGATCAAGGGGCGGACACCATATATTTT. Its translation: CASSLDPGTDQGADTIYF.

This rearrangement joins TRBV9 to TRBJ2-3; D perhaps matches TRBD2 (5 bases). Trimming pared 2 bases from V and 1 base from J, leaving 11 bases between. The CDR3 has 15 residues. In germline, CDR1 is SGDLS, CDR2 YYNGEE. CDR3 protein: CASSVGSAGTDTQYF. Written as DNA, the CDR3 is TGTGCCAGCAGCGTGGGTAGCGCAGGCACAGATACGCAGTATTTT.

The CDR3 reads CASSTGTGSGQPQHF. In nucleotides, the CDR3 is TGTGCCAGTAGTACCGGGACAGGGTCTGGTCAGCCCCAGCATTTT. The chain employs TRBV19 and TRBJ1-5; 9 bases are a match to TRBD1. The germline V gene has CDR1 LNHDA and CDR2 SQIVND (reference sequence). The CDR3 runs to 15 residues. Trimming at V came to 4 bases and at J to 6 bases, leaving 7 bases not matched to a gene.

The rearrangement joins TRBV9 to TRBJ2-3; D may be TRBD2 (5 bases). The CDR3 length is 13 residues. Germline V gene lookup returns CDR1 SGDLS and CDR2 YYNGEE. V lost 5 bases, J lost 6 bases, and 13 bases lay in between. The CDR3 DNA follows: TGTGCCAGCAGTCGGACTGGGCTGGATACGCAGTATTTT. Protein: CASSRTGLDTQYF.

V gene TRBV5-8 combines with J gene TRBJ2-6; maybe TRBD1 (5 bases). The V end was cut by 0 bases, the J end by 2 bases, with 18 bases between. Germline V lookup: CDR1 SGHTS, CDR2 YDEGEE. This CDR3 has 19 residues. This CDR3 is CASSLDRPQTGPGANVLTF. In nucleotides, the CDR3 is TGTGCCAGCAGCTTGGACAGGCCTCAAACCGGTCCTGGGGCCAACGTCCTGACTTTC.

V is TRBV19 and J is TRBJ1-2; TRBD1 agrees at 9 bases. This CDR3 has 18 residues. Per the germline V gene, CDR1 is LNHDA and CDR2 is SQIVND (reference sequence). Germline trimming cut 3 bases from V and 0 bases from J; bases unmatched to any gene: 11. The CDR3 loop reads CASSIVHGTGRTNYGYTF. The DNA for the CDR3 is TGTGCCAGTAGTATCGTACACGGGACAGGGCGAACTAACTATGGCTACACCTTC.

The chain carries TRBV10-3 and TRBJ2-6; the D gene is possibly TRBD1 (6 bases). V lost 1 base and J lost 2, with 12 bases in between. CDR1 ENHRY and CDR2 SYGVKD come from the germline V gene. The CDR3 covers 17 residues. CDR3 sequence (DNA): TGTGCCATCAGTGAGTGGGGGCGCGAGACTGGGGCCAACGTCCTGACTTTC. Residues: CAISEWGRETGANVLTF.

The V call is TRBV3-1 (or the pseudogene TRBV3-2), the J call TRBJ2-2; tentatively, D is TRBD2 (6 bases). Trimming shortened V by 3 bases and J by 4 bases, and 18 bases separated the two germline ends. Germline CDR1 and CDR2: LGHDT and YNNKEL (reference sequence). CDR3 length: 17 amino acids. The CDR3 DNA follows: TGTGCCAGCAGCCAGCCCCCAATGCGGGATTCCACCGGGGAGCTGTTTTTT. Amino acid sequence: CASSQPPMRDSTGELFF.

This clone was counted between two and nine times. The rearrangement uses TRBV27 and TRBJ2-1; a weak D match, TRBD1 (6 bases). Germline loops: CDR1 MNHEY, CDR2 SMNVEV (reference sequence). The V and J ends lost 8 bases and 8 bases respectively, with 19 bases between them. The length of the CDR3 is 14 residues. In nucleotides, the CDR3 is TGTGCCAGCTTTTCTACTACAGGGTTCCATGAGCAGTTCTTC. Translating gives CASFSTTGFHEQFF.

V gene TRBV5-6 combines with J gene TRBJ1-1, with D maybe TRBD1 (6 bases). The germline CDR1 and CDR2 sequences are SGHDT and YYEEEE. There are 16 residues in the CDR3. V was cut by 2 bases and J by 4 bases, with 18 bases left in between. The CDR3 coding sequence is TGTGCCAGCAGCTTTGGGACACTGAGTTGGGGCACTGAAGCTTTCTTT. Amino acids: CASSFGTLSWGTEAFF.

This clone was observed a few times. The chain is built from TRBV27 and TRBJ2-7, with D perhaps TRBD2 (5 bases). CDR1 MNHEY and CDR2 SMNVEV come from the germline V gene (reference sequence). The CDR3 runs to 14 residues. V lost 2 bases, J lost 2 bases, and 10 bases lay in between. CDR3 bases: TGTGCCAGCAGTTTAAAAGCGGAGACCTACGAGCAGTACTTC. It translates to CASSLKAETYEQYF.

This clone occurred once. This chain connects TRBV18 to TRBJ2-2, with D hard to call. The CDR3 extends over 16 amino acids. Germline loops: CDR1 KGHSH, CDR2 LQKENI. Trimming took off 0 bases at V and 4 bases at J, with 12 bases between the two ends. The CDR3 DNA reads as TGTGCCAGCTCACCACCAGACCCGGGTCCCACCGGGGAGCTGTTTTTT. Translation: CASSPPDPGPTGELFF.

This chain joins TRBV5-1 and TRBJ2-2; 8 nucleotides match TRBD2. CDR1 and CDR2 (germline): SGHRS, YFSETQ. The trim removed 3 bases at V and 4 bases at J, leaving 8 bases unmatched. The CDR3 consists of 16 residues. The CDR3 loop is CASSWIGRAGTGELFF. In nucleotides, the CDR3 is TGCGCCAGCAGCTGGATCGGGAGGGCCGGCACCGGGGAGCTGTTTTTT.

The CDR3 sequence is CASSAARQGYTEAFF. The CDR3 coding sequence is TGCGCCAGCAGCGCGGCTAGACAGGGCTACACTGAAGCTTTCTTT. The chain has TRBV5-1 and TRBJ1-1, with 7 positions matching TRBD1. The CDR3 is made up of 15 amino acids. Per germline, CDR1 SGHRS and CDR2 YFSETQ. V dropped 4 bases and J dropped 3; count of bases not matched to a gene: 9.

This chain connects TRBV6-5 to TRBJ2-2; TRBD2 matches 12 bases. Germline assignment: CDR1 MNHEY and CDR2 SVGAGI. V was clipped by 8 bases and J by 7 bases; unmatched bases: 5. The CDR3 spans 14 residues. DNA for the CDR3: TGTGCCAGCTTCCTAGCGGGAGGGTTCGGGGAGCTGTTTTTT. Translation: CASFLAGGFGELFF.

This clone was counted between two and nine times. The CDR3 sequence is CASSLEVYGAINTEAFF. CDR3 nucleotide sequence: TGTGCCAGCAGCTTAGAGGTTTATGGGGCAATCAACACTGAAGCTTTCTTT. The V gene is TRBV7-2, the J gene TRBJ1-1; TRBD1 is a possible D gene (5 bases). Looked up from germline, CDR1 is SGHTA and CDR2 is FQGNSA. V lost 1 base to trimming and J lost 2 bases, with 17 bases between them. The CDR3 totals 17 residues. Looking up the rest from reference TRBV7-2 and TRBJ1-1 gives the full variable domain: GAGVSQSPSNKVTEKGKDVELRCDPISGHTALYWYRQSLGQGLEFLIYFQGNSAPDKSGLPSDRFSAERTGGSVSTLTIQRTQQEDSAVYLCASSLEVYGAINTEAFFGQGTRLTVV.

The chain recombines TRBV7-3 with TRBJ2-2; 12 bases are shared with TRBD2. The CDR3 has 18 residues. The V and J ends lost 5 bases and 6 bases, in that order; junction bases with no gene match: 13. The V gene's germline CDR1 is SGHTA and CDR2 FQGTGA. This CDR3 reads CASSPGDLAGGRAGELFF. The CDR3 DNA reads TGTGCCAGCAGCCCCGGCGACCTAGCGGGGGGGCGCGCCGGGGAGCTGTTTTTT.

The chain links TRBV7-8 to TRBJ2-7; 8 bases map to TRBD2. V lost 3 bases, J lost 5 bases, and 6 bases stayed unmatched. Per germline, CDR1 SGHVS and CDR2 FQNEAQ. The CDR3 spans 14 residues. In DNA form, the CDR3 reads TGTGCCAGCAGCTTCGAGACTAGCGTCCACGAGCAGTACTTC. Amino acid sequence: CASSFETSVHEQYF.

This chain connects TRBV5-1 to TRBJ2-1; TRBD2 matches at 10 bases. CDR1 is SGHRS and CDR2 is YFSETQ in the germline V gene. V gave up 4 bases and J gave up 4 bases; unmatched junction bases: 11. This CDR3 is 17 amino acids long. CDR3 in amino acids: CASSGTITSGMYNEQFF. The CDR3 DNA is TGCGCCAGCAGCGGAACTATAACTAGCGGGATGTACAATGAGCAGTTCTTC.

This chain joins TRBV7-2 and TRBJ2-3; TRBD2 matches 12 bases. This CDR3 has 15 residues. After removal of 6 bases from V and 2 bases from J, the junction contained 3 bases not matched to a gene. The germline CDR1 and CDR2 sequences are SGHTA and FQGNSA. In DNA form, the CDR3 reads TGTGCCAGCAGAAGACTAGCGGGGGACACAGATACGCAGTATTTT. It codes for CASRRLAGDTDTQYF.

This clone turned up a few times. CDR3 sequence (DNA): TGTGCCAGTAGTAGACCGGGACACCTCTATGGCTACACCTTC. This gives the protein CASSRPGHLYGYTF. The rearrangement uses TRBV19 and TRBJ1-2; a possible D gene is TRBD1 (6 bases). Germline CDR1 LNHDA, CDR2 SQIVND (reference sequence). This CDR3 is built from 14 residues. Trimming left V 4 bases short and J 4 bases short, with 13 bases between.

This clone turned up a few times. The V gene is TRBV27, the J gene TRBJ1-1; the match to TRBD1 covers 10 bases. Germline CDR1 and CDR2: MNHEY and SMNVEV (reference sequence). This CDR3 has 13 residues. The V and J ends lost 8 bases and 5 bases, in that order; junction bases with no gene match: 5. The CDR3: CASGDRGRTEAFF. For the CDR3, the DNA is TGTGCCAGCGGGGACAGGGGCCGGACTGAAGCTTTCTTT.

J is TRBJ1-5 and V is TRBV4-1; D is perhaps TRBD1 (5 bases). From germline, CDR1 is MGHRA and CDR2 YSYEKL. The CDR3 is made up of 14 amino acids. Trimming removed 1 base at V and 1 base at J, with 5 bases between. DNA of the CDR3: TGCGCCAGCAGCCAAGCAGGGAGCAATCAGCCCCAGCATTTT. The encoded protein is CASSQAGSNQPQHF.

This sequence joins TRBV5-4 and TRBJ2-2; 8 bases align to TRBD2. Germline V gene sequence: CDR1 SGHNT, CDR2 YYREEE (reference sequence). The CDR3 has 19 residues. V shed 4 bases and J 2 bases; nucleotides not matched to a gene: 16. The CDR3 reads CASSPGGAGVISNTGELFF. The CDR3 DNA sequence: TGTGCCAGCAGCCCGGGGGGAGCGGGAGTTATCTCTAACACCGGGGAGCTGTTTTTT.

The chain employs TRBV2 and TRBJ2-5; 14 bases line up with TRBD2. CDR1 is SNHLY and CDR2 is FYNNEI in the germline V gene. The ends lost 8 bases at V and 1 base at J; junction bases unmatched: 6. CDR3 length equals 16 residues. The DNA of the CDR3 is TGTGCCAGCCTCCTCGGACTAGCGGGAGGCCAAGAGACCCAGTACTTC. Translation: CASLLGLAGGQETQYF.

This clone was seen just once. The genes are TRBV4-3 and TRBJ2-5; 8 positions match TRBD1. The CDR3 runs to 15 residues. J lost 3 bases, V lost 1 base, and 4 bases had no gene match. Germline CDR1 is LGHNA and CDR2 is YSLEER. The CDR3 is CASSQGTGFKETQYF. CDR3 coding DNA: TGCGCCAGCAGCCAAGGGACAGGGTTTAAAGAGACCCAGTACTTC.

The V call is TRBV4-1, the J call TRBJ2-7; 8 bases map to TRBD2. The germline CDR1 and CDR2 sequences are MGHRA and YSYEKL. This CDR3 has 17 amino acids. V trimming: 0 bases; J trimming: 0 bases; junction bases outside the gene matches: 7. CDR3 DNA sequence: TGCGCCAGCAGCCAAGATGGAAGCGGGAGTGTCTCCTACGAGCAGTACTTC. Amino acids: CASSQDGSGSVSYEQYF.

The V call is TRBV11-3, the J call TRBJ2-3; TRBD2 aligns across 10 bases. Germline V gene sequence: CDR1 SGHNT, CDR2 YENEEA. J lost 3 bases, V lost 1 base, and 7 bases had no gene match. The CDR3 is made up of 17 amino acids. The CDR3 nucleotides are TGTGCCAGCAGCTTAGGAGCGGGGGGGCCCCAGACAGATACGCAGTATTTT. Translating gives CASSLGAGGPQTDTQYF. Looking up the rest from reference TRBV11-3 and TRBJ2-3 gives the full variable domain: EAGVVQSPRYKIIEKKQPVAFWCNPISGHNTLYWYLQNLGQGPELLIRYENEEAVDDSQLPKDRFSAERLKGVDSTLKIQPAELGDSAVYLCASSLGAGGPQTDTQYFGPGTRLTVL.